This TCR beta chain is from a study of identical twins. Overall study results and limits: Models underestimated how often monozygotic twins shared out-of-frame TCR alpha. It was possible that invariant MAIT and iNKT cells partly confounded the zero-insertion analyses. Fewer insertions were carried by abundant cord blood beta clonotypes, but none was seen in memory repertoires.

For this clonotype: Its target is unknown.

MiXCR, applied by TCRdb to the 5' RACE reads, yields one record per CDR3 protein. This table holds about 700,000 distinct CDR3 sequences, less than 10% found once. The CDR3 runs to 17 residues. The V gene end was trimmed by 5 bases and the J gene end by 8 bases; junction bases not matched to a gene: 16. Germline V gene data show CDR1 as SGHRS and CDR2 as YFSETQ. The same data also contributed to another study, on yellow fever vaccine responses in identical twins.

Sequencing input: PBMCs. The chain couples TRBV5-1 to TRBJ2-3; 11 bases agree with TRBD2. This clonotype originated in a woman between 18 and 29 years old in good health. CDR3 sequence (DNA): TGCGCCAGCAGTTTGCTACCGGGACTAGCGGCAGACGGTACGCAGTATTTT. Encoded protein: CASSLLPGLAADGTQYF.